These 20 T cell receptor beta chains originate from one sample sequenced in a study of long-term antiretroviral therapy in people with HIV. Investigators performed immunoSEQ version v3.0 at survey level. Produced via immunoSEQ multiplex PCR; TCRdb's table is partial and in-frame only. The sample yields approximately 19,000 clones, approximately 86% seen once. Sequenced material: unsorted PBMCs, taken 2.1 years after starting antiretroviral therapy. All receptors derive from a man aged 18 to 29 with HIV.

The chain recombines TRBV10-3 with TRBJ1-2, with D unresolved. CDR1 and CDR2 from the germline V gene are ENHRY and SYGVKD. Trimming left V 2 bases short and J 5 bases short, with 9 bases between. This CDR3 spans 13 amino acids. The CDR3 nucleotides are TGTGCCATCAGTGAGATTCGAGGGTATGGCTACACCTTC. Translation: CAISEIRGYGYTF.

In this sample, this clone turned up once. CDR3 in amino acids: CASSSPQGAPLVYEQYF. The DNA of the CDR3 is TGCGCCAGCAGCTCCCCACAGGGGGCCCCACTCGTTTACGAGCAGTACTTC. The rearrangement joins TRBV5-1 to TRBJ2-7; 9 positions agree with TRBD1. J was trimmed by 4 bases and V by 3 bases; bases with no gene match: 14. CDR3 size: 17 residues. From germline, CDR1 is SGHRS and CDR2 YFSETQ. Drawing the rest from reference TRBV5-1 and TRBJ2-7, the complete variable domain is KAGVTQTPRYLIKTRGQQVTLSCSPISGHRSVSWYQQTPGQGLQFLFEYFSETQRNKGNFPGRFSGRQFSNSRSEMNVSTLELGDSALYLCASSSPQGAPLVYEQYFGPGTRLTVT.

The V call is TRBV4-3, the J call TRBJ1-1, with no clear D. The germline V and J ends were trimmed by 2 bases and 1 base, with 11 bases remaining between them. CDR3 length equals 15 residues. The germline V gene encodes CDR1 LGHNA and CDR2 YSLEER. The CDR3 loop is CASSQLLARNTEAFF. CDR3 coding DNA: TGCGCCAGCAGCCAACTTTTGGCTCGGAACACTGAAGCTTTCTTT.

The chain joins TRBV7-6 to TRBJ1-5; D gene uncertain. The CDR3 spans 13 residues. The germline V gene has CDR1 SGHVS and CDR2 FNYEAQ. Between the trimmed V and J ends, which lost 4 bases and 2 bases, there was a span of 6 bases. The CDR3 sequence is CASSSDRNQPQHF. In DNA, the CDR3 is TGTGCCAGCAGCTCAGACCGCAATCAGCCCCAGCATTTT.

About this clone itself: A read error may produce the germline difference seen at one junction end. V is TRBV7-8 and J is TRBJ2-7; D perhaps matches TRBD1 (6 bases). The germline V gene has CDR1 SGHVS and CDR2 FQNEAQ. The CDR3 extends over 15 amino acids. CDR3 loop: CASNLETGTSYEQYF. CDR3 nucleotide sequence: TGTGCCAGCAACTTAGAGACAGGCACTTCCTACGAGCAGTACTTC.

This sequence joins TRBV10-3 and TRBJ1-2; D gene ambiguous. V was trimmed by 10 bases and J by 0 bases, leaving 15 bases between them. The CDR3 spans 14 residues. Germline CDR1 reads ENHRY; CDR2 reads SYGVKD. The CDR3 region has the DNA TGTGCCAGCATTCAGGCGAATTCTAACTATGGCTACACCTTC. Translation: CASIQANSNYGYTF.

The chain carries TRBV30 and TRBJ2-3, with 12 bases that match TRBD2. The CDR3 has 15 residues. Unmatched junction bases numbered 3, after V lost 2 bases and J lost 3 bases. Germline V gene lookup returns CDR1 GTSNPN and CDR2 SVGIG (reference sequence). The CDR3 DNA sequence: TGTGCCTGGAGTCTAGCGGGAGGGCTGACAGATACGCAGTATTTT. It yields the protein CAWSLAGGLTDTQYF.

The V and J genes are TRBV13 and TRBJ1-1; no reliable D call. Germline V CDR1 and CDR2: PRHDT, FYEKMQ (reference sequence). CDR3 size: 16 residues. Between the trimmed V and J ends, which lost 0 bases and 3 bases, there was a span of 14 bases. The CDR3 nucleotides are TGTGCCAGCAGCTTAGGCCGGGCCAGGTGGGACACTGAAGCTTTCTTT. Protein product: CASSLGRARWDTEAFF.

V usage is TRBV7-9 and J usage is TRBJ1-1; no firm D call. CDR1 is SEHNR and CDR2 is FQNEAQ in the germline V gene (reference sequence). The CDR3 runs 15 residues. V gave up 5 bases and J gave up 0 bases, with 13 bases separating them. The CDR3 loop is CASSRLNTMNTEAFF. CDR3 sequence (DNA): TGTGCCAGCAGCCGACTCAACACCATGAACACTGAAGCTTTCTTT.

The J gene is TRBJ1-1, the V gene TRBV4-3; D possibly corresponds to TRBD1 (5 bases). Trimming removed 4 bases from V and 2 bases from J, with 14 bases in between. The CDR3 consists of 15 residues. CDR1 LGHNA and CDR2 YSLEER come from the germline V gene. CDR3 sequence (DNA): TGCGCCAGCAGCCCGTCAGGGTTTATCAACACTGAAGCTTTCTTT. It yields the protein CASSPSGFINTEAFF.

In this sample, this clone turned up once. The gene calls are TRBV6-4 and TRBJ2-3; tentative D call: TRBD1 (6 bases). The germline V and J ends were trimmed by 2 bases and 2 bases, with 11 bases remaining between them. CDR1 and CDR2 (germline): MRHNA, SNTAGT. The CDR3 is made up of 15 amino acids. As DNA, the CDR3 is TGTGCCAGCAGTGACACAGGGAAGAACACAGATACGCAGTATTTT. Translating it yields CASSDTGKNTDTQYF.

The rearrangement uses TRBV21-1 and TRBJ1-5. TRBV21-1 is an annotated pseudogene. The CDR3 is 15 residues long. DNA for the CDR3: TGTGCCAGCTCAATCGGGGGCAGGAAGAATCAGCCCCAGCATTTT. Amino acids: CASSIGGRKNQPQHF.

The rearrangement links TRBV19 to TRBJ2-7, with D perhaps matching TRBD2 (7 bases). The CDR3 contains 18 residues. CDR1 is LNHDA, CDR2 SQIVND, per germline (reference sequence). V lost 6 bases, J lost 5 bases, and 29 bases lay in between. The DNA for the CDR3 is TGTGCCAGTAGCTCAACGGGGGGCCTTCAGGGGATGTCCCACGAGCAGTACTTC. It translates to CASSSTGGLQGMSHEQYF.

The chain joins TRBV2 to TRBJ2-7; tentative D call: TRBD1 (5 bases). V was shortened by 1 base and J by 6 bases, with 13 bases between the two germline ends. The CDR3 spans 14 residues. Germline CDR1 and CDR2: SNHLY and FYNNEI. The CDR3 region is CASSEDGRGSEQYF. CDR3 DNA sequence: TGTGCCAGCAGTGAAGACGGAAGGGGCTCCGAGCAGTACTTC.

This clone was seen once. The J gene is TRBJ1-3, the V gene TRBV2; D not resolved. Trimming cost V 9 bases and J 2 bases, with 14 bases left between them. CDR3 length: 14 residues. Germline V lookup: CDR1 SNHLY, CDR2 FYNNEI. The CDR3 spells CASTEAGTGNTIYF. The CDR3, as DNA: TGTGCCAGTACCGAAGCTGGAACTGGAAACACCATATATTTT.

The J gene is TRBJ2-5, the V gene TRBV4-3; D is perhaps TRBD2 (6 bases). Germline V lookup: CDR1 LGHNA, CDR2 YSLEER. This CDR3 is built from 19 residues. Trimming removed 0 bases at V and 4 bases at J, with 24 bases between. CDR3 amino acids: CASSQDKWAGTLAGETQYF. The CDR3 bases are TGCGCCAGCAGCCAAGATAAATGGGCCGGGACTTTGGCCGGAGAGACCCAGTACTTC.

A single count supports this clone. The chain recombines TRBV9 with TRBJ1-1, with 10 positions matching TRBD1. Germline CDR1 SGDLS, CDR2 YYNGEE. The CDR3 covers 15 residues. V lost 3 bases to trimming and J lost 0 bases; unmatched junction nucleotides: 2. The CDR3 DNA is TGTGCCAGCAGCGGGACAGGGGGGGTGAACACTGAAGCTTTCTTT. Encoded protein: CASSGTGGVNTEAFF.

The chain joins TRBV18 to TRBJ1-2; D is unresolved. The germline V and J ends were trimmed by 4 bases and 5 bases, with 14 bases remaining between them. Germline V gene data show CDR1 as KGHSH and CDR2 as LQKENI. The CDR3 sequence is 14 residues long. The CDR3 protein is CASSLAVPSYGYTF. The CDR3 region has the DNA TGTGCCAGCTCACTGGCGGTTCCCTCGTATGGCTACACCTTC.

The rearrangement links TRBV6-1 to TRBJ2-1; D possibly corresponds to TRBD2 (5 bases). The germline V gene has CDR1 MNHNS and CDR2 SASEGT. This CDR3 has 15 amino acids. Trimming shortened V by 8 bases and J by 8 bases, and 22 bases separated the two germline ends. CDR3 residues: CASEGLLALMDEQFF. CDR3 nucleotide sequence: TGTGCCAGCGAAGGGCTGCTAGCACTCATGGATGAGCAGTTCTTC.

The CDR3 bases are TGCGCCAGCAGCCAAGGCATGGAGCAGTTCTTC. It codes for CASSQGMEQFF. The chain combines TRBV4-1 with TRBJ2-1; unclear D gene. The CDR3 covers 11 residues. Germline-derived CDR1 and CDR2 are MGHRA and YSYEKL. Deletions cut 1 base from V and 10 bases from J, with 5 bases between.